This TCR beta chain is drawn from a study of regulatory T cells in long-lasting Graves disease. Germline V gives CDR1 MNHEY, CDR2 SVGEGT. The length of the CDR3 is 14 residues. Trimming removed 6 bases at V and 4 bases at J, with 13 bases between. The TCR beta library used iRepertoire HTBI primers with Arm-PCR amplification of CDR3. From the multiplex PCR reads, TCRdb called clonotypes with MiXCR, one entry per CDR3 protein. The top ten hold 25% to 30% of the sample, which has under 400,000 distinct CDR3 sequences, 16% seen once. Time point described: newly diagnosed GD, antithyroid drugs for less than 3 months. Isolated PBMC RNA provided the starting material for the TCR library. These data also formed part of another study, on T cells in Graves' hyperthyroidism and ophthalmopathy.

V usage is TRBV6-2 or TRBV6-3 and J usage is TRBJ2-1; tentative D call: TRBD2 (7 bases). The receptor's source is a man aged 40-50 years with Graves disease. The input for sequencing was peripheral blood mononuclear cells (PBMCs), taken at new diagnosis, from a patient treated with antithyroid drugs. In DNA, the CDR3 is TGTGCCAGCAGCGCCCGGGGGGCATACAATGAGCAGTTCTTC. It translates to CASSARGAYNEQFF.